These 16 T cell receptor beta chains were all obtained from the same sample, sequenced in a study of control samples from healthy donors and cancer patients. Measured with immunoSEQ multiplex PCR; TCRdb has only the in-frame clones, and not every one. The table includes almost 40,000 clones, 65% to 85% detected once. The sequencing sample was made of PBMCs. The origin of the receptors is an older woman with lung cancer.

The rearrangement uses TRBV7-2 and TRBJ1-1, with D maybe TRBD1 (6 bases). Trimming left V 5 bases short and J 8 bases short, with 21 bases between. The CDR3 runs 15 residues. The germline V gene has CDR1 SGHTA and CDR2 FQGNSA. CDR3 loop: CASSQPAGHGLEAFF. The CDR3 DNA reads as TGTGCCAGCAGCCAACCCGCGGGACACGGTCTCGAAGCTTTCTTT.

J is TRBJ2-2 and V is TRBV3-1 (or the pseudogene TRBV3-2); 7 bases align to TRBD1. This CDR3 has 15 amino acids. Germline CDR1 is LGHDT and CDR2 is YNNKEL (reference sequence). The trim removed 4 bases at V and 4 bases at J, leaving 6 bases unmatched. The CDR3 DNA follows: TGTGCCAGCAGCCCCCGGGACAGCTTCACCGGGGAGCTGTTTTTT. Protein sequence: CASSPRDSFTGELFF.

This clone was observed a single time. For the CDR3, the DNA is TGTGCCAGTAGTGCAGGGAGAGGTACTGAAGCTTTCTTT. This translates into CASSAGRGTEAFF. V gene TRBV19 combines with J gene TRBJ1-1; tentative D call: TRBD1 (5 bases). This CDR3 is built from 13 residues. Germline V lookup: CDR1 LNHDA, CDR2 SQIVND (reference sequence). Deletions cut 5 bases from V and 5 bases from J, with 12 bases between.

This CDR3 reads CASSSSGTGDNEQFF. In DNA, the CDR3 is TGTGCCAGCAGCTCCTCCGGGACAGGGGACAATGAGCAGTTCTTC. V gene TRBV5-4 combines with J gene TRBJ2-1; 10 bases match TRBD1. The CDR3 is made up of 15 amino acids. V trimming: 3 bases; J trimming: 5 bases; junction bases outside the gene matches: 5. Germline V gives CDR1 SGHNT, CDR2 YYREEE (reference sequence).

This clone was found once. The chain couples TRBV6-6 to TRBJ1-2; D is ambiguous. V lost 6 bases and J 2 bases, leaving 7 bases between the germline ends. CDR1 is MNHNY, CDR2 SVGAGI, per germline (reference sequence). The CDR3 sequence is 12 residues long. Here the CDR3 reads CASRVGNYGYTF. The CDR3 DNA reads TGTGCCAGCAGGGTAGGGAACTATGGCTACACCTTC.

This chain uses TRBV19 with TRBJ2-3, with 7 bases lining up with TRBD1. CDR3 length equals 15 residues. From germline, CDR1 is LNHDA and CDR2 SQIVND (reference sequence). J lost 0 bases, V lost 5 bases, and 5 bases had no gene match. The CDR3 region is CASSSTGESTDTQYF. CDR3 coding DNA: TGTGCCAGTAGTTCAACAGGGGAGAGCACAGATACGCAGTATTTT.

This clone was seen only once. This sequence joins TRBV18 and TRBJ2-1, with D tentatively TRBD2 (5 bases). Germline CDR1 reads KGHSH; CDR2 reads LQKENI. The CDR3 runs to 12 residues. Trimming took 4 bases from V and 8 from J, leaving 9 bases between them. CDR3 nucleotides: TGTGCCAGCTCACTACAGAGGGATGAGCAGTTCTTC. Encoded protein: CASSLQRDEQFF. Full variable domain (remainder filled in from reference TRBV18 and TRBJ2-1): NAGVMQNPRHLVRRRGQEARLRCSPMKGHSHVYWYRQLPEEGLKFMVYLQKENIIDESGMPKERFSAEFPKEGPSILRIQQVVRGDSAAYFCASSLQRDEQFFGPGTRLTVL.

There are a few counts of this clone. This rearrangement joins TRBV18 to TRBJ2-3, with a possible D match to TRBD1 (5 bases). The CDR3 has 15 residues. With 3 bases removed from V and 1 base from J, the gap between germline ends came to 11 bases. Germline CDR1 KGHSH, CDR2 LQKENI. The DNA for the CDR3 is TGTGCCAGCTCACCCCAATTGACAGGCACAGATACGCAGTATTTT. Protein product: CASSPQLTGTDTQYF.

This clone was seen a few times. The rearrangement links TRBV18 to TRBJ2-7; D is unclear. Germline lookup yields CDR1 KGHSH and CDR2 LQKENI. The length of the CDR3 is 13 residues. V lost 4 bases and J lost 2, with 9 bases in between. In DNA form, the CDR3 reads TGTGCCAGCTCACAGGACGGAGCCTACGAGCAGTACTTC. This gives the protein CASSQDGAYEQYF.

V usage is TRBV4-1 and J usage is TRBJ2-2; D gene unclear. V dropped 4 bases and J dropped 5 bases, with 14 bases sitting between them. There are 15 residues in the CDR3. Germline CDR1 reads MGHRA; CDR2 reads YSYEKL. DNA for the CDR3: TGCGCCAGCAGCCCATCAAGGGCTGGGACCGGGGAGCTGTTTTTT. Translation gives CASSPSRAGTGELFF.

The CDR3 protein is CASSQDKSRGGTDTQYF. CDR3 nucleotide sequence: TGTGCCAGCAGCCAAGACAAGTCTAGGGGAGGCACAGATACGCAGTATTTT. The chain links TRBV14 to TRBJ2-3; the D gene could be TRBD1 or TRBD2 (5 bases each). CDR3 length equals 17 residues. Germline V CDR1 and CDR2: SGHDN, FVKESK. V shed 0 bases and J shed 1 base, with 14 bases lying between them.

The CDR3, as DNA: TGTGCCAGCAGCGAGGCCTCGAACACCGGGGAGCTGTTTTTT. Its protein is CASSEASNTGELFF. V and J are TRBV9 and TRBJ2-2; D remains ambiguous. There are 14 residues in the CDR3. Trimming left V 3 bases short and J 0 bases short, with 6 bases between. CDR1 and CDR2 (germline): SGDLS, YYNGEE. The full variable domain, completed using reference TRBV9 and TRBJ2-2, is DSGVTQTPKHLITATGQRVTLRCSPRSGDLSVYWYQQSLDQGLQFLIQYYNGEERAKGNILERFSAQQFPDLHSELNLSSLELGDSALYFCASSEASNTGELFFGEGSRLTVL.

In its sample, this clone was seen once. This sequence joins TRBV6-2 or TRBV6-3 and TRBJ2-3; 8 bases map to TRBD1. The CDR3 is 16 residues long. Unmatched junction bases numbered 10, after V lost 5 bases and J lost 3 bases. Germline values: CDR1 MNHEY, CDR2 SVGEGT. The CDR3, as DNA: TGTGCCAGCAGTCTCCCGAGGACAGGGATAACAGATACGCAGTATTTT. Protein: CASSLPRTGITDTQYF.

V gene TRBV3-1 (or the pseudogene TRBV3-2) combines with J gene TRBJ2-3; 11 bases line up with TRBD2. The trim removed 4 bases at V and 2 bases at J, leaving 5 bases unmatched. The CDR3 loop spans 16 amino acids. The germline CDR1 and CDR2 sequences are LGHDT and YNNKEL (reference sequence). This CDR3 reads CASSPGTSGYTDTQYF. For the CDR3, the DNA is TGTGCCAGCAGCCCTGGGACTAGCGGTTACACAGATACGCAGTATTTT.

This clone was found a few times. The chain recombines TRBV27 with TRBJ1-5, with 7 bases fitting TRBD1. This CDR3 is 15 amino acids long. Germline V gene sequence: CDR1 MNHEY, CDR2 SMNVEV (reference sequence). Trimming at V came to 4 bases and at J to 6 bases, leaving 9 bases not matched to a gene. The CDR3 here is CASSSLTGRRQPQHF. CDR3 coding DNA: TGTGCCAGCAGTTCCCTGACAGGGAGGCGTCAGCCCCAGCATTTT.

The rearrangement links TRBV6-6 to TRBJ1-4; 9 bases are a match to TRBD1. Germline V lookup: CDR1 MNHNY, CDR2 SVGAGI (reference sequence). Germline trimming cut 6 bases from V and 7 bases from J; bases unmatched to any gene: 9. The CDR3 contains 15 residues. CDR3 sequence: CASRGTGGAFEKLFF. The DNA of the CDR3 is TGTGCCAGCAGGGGCACAGGGGGCGCGTTTGAAAAACTGTTTTTT.